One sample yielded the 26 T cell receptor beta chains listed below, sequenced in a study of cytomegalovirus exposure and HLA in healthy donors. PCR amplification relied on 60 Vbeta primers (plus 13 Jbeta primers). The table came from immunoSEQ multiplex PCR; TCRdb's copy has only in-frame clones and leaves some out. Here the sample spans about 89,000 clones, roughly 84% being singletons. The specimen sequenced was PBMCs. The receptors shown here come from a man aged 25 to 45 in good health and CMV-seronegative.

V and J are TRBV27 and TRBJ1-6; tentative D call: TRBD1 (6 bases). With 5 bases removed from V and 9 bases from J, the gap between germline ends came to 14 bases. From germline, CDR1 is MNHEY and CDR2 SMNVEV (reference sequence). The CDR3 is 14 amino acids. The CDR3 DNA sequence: TGTGCCAGCAGTCTAGAGGTCAGGGGTTCACCCCTCCACTTT. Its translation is CASSLEVRGSPLHF.

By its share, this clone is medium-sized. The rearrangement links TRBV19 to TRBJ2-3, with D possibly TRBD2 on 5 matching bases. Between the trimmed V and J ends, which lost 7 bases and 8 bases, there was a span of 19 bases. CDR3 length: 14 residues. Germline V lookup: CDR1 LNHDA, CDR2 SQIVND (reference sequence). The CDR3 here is CASTKGSSLGTQYF. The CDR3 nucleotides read TGTGCCAGTACCAAAGGGTCTAGCTTGGGTACGCAGTATTTT.

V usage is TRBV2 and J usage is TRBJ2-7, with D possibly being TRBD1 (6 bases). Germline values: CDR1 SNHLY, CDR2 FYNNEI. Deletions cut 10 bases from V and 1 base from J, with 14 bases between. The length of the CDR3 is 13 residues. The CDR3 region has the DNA TGTGCCACCCAGGGGATTGGTTCCTACGAGCAGTACTTC. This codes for CATQGIGSYEQYF.

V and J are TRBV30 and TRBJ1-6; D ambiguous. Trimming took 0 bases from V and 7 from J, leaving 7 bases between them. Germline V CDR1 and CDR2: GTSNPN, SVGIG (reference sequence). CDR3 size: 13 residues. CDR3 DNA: TGTGCCTGGAGTGTAACTGCCAATTCACCCCTCCACTTT. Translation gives CAWSVTANSPLHF.

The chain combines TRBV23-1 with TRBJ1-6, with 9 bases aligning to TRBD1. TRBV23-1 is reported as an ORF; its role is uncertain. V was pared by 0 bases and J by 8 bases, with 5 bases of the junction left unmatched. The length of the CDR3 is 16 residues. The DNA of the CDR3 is TGCGCCAGCAGTCAATCAAGGGACAGGGCGGATTCACCCCTCCACTTT. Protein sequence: CASSQSRDRADSPLHF.

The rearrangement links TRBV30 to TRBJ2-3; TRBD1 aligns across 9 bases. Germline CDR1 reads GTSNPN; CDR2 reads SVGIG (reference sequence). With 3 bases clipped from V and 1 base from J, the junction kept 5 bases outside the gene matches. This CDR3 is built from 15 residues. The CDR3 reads CAWSRQGGRTDTQYF. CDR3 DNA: TGTGCCTGGAGCAGACAGGGGGGCCGCACAGATACGCAGTATTTT.

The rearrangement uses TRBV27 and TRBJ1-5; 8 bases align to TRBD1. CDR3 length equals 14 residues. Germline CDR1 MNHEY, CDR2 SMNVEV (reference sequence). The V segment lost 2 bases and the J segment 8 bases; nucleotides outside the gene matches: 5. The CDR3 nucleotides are TGTGCCAGCAGTTTACAGGGGGCCGTGGAGCCCCAGCATTTT. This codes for CASSLQGAVEPQHF.

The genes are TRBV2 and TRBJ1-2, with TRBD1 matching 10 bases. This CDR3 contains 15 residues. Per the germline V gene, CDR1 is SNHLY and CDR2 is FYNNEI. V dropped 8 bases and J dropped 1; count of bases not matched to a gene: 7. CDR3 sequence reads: CASPETGGVNYGYTF. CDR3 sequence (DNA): TGTGCCAGCCCCGAGACAGGGGGCGTTAACTATGGCTACACCTTC.

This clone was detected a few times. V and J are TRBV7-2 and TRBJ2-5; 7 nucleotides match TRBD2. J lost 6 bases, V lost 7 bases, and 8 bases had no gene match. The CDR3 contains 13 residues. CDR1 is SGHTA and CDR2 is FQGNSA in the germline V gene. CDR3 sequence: CASTLPGGQTQYF. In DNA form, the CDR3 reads TGTGCCAGCACCCTACCGGGGGGTCAGACCCAGTACTTC.

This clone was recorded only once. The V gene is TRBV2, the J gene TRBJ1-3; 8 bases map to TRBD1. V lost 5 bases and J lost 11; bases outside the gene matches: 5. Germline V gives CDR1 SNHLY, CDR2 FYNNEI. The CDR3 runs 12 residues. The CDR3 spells CASSSQGDAIYF. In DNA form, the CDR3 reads TGTGCCAGCAGTTCACAGGGGGACGCCATATATTTT.

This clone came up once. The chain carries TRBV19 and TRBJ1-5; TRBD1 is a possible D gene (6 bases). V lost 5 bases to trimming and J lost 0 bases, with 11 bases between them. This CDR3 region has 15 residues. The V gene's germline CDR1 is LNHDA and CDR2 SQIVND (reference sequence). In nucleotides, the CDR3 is TGTGCCAGTAGTTGGACAGTCCATAGCAATCAGCCCCAGCATTTT. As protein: CASSWTVHSNQPQHF.

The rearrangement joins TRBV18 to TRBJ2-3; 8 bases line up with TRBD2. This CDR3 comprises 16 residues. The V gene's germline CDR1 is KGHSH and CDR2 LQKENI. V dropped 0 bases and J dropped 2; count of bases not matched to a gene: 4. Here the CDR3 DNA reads TGTGCCAGCTCACCACCCAGCGGGGGCCTCACAGATACGCAGTATTTT. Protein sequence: CASSPPSGGLTDTQYF.

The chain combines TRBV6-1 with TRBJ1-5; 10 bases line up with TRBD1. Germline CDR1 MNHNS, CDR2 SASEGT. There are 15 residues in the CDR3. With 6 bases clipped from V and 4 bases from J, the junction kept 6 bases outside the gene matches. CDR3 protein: CASRKGQGMNQPQHF. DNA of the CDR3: TGTGCCAGCAGAAAGGGACAGGGGATGAATCAGCCCCAGCATTTT.

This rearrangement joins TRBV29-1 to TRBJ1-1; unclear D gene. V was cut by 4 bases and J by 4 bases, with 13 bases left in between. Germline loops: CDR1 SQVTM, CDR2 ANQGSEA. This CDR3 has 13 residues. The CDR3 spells CSVVTGRSTEAFF. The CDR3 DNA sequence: TGCAGCGTTGTCACGGGGAGGAGCACTGAAGCTTTCTTT.

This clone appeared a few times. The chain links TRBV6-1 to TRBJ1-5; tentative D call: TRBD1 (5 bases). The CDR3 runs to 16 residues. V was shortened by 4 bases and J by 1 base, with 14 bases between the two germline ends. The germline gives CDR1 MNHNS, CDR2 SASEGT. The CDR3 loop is CASSAVGGLSNQPQHF. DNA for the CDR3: TGTGCCAGCAGTGCTGTGGGGGGTTTGAGCAATCAGCCCCAGCATTTT.

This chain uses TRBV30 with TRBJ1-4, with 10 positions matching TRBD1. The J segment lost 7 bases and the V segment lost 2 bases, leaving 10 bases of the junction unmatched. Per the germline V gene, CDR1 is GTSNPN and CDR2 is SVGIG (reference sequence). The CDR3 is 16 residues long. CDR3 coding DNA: TGTGCCTGGAGTCAGGGGGACAGGGGTTTTAGTGAAAAACTGTTTTTT. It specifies CAWSQGDRGFSEKLFF.

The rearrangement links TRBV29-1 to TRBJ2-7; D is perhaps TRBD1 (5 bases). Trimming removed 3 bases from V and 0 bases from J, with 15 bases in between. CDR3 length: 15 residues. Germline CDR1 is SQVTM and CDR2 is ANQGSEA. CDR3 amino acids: CSVEEWGRISYEQYF. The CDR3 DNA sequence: TGCAGCGTTGAGGAGTGGGGCAGAATCTCCTACGAGCAGTACTTC.

CDR3 in DNA: TGTGCCAGCAGCTTAGGTGGGGGCCAGGGGAATGAAAAACTGTTTTTT. It codes for CASSLGGGQGNEKLFF. The chain carries TRBV7-9 and TRBJ1-4, with D possibly being TRBD1 (6 bases). Trimming removed 1 base at V and 5 bases at J, with 14 bases between. The CDR3 extends over 16 amino acids. Germline V CDR1 and CDR2: SEHNR, FQNEAQ (reference sequence).

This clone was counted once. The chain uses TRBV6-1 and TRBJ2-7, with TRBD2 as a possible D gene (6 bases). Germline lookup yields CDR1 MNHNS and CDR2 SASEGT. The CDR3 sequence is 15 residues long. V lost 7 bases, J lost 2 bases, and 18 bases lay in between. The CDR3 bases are TGTGCCAGCACGCGAACCGAACTAGCTGCCTACGAGCAGTACTTC. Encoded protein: CASTRTELAAYEQYF.

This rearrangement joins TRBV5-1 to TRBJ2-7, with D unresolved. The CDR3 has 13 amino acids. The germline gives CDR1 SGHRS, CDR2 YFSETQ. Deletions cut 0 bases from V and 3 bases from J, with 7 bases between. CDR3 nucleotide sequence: TGCGCCAGCAGCTTGGCTCAGAACTACGAGCAGTACTTC. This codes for CASSLAQNYEQYF.

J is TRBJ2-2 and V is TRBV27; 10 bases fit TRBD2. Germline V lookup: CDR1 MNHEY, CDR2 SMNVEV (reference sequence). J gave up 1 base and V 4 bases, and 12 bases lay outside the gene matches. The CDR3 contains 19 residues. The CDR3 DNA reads TGTGCCAGCAGTTCGACAACCGTACTAGCGGGGTTGAACACCGGGGAGCTGTTTTTT. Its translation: CASSSTTVLAGLNTGELFF.

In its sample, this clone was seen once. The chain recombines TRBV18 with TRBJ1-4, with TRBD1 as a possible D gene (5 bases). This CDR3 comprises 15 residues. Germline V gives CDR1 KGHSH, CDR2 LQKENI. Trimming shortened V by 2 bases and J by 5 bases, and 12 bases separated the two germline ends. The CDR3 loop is CASSPGAIGNEKLFF. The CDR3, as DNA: TGTGCCAGCTCACCAGGGGCTATCGGGAATGAAAAACTGTTTTTT.

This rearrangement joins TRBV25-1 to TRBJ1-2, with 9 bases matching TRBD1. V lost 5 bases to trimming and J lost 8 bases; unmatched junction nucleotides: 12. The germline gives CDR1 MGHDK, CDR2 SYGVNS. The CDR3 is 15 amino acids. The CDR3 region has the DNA TGTGCCAGCAGTTTCGGGACAGGGAAGGTGAGGGGCTACACCTTC. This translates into CASSFGTGKVRGYTF.

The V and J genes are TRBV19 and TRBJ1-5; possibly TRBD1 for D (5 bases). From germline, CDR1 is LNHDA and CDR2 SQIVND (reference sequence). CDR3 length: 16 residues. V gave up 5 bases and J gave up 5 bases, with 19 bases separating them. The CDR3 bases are TGTGCCAGTAGTCCTAAGTATTCGACAGTTCATCAGCCCCAGCATTTT. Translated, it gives CASSPKYSTVHQPQHF.

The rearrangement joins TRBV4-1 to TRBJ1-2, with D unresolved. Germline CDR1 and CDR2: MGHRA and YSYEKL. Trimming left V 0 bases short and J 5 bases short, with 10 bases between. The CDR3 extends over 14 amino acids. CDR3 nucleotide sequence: TGCGCCAGCAGCCAAGATCCCCAATTGTATGGCTACACCTTC. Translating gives CASSQDPQLYGYTF.

The CDR3 nucleotides read TGCGCCAGCGCCCCCGAGACAGGTCCCTGCTACGAGCAGTACTTC. Translation gives CASAPETGPCYEQYF. The rearrangement uses TRBV10-1 and TRBJ2-5, with a possible D match to TRBD1 (6 bases). The assigned J gene may be wrong: the sequence end matches TRBJ2-7 better. Germline CDR1 and CDR2: WNHNN and SYGVQD (reference sequence). The CDR3 covers 15 residues.